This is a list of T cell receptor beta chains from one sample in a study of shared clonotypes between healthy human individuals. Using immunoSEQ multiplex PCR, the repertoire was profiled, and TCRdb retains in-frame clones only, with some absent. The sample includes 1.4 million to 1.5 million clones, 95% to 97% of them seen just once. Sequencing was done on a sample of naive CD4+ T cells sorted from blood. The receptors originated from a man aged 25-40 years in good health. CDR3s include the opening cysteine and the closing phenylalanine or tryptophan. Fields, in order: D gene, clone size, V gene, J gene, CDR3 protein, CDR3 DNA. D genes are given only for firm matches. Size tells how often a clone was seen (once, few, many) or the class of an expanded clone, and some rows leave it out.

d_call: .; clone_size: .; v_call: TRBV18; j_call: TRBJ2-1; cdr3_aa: CASSPPRVVPNEQFF; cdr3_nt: TGTGCCAGCTCACCACCGCGAGTGGTCCCAAATGAGCAGTTCTTC
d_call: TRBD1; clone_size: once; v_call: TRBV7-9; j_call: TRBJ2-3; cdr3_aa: CASSLDRAGDIF; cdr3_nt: TGTGCCAGCAGCCTTGACAGGGCCGGAGATATTTTT
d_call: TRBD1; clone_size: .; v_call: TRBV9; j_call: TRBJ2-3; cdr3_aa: CASSRDRVVTDTQYF; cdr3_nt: TGTGCCAGCAGCAGAGACAGGGTGGTAACAGATACGCAGTATTTT
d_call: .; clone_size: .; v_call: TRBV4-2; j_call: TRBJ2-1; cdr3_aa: CASSQEPPGSPLDEQFF; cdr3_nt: TGTGCCAGCAGCCAAGAGCCGCCCGGGAGCCCATTGGATGAGCAGTTCTTC
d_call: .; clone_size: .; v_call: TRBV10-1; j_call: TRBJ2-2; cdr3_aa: CASSEPPLDGELFF; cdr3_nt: TGCGCCAGCAGTGAGCCGCCCCTTGACGGGGAGCTGTTTTTT
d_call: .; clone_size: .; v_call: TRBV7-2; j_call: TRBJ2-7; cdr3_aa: CASSRPSYEQYF; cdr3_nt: TGTGCCAGCAGCCGACCCTCCTACGAGCAGTACTTC
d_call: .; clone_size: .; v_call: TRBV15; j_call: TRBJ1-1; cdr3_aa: CATSREIVNTEAFF; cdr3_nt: TGTGCCACCAGCAGAGAGATAGTGAACACTGAAGCTTTCTTT
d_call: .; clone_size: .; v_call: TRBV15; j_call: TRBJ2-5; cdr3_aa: CATSRDRHETQYF; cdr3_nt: TGTGCCACCAGCAGAGATCGACATGAGACCCAGTACTTC
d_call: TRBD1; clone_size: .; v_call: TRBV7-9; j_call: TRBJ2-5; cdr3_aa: CASSSRQGLETQYF; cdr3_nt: TGTGCCAGCAGCTCGAGACAGGGTTTGGAGACCCAGTACTTC
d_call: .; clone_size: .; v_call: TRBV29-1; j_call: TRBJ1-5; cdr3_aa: CSVVGPQGLLHF; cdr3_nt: TGCAGCGTTGTCGGTCCACAGGGCTTGTTGCATTTT
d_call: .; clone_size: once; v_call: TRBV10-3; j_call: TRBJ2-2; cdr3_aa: CAIRGGSGELFF; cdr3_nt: TGTGCCATCAGAGGAGGATCCGGGGAGCTGTTTTTT
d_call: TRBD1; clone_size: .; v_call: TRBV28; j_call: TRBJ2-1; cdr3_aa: CASSLRQGQIEQFF; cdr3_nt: TGTGCCAGCAGTCTCCGACAGGGACAGATTGAGCAGTTCTTC
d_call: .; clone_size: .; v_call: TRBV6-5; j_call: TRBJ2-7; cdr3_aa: CASSMAATYEQYF; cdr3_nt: TGTGCCAGCAGTATGGCAGCCACCTACGAGCAGTACTTC
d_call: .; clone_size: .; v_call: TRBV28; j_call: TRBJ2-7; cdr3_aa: CASRKPDRYSYEQYF; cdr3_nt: TGTGCCAGCAGGAAGCCTGACAGGTACTCCTACGAGCAGTACTTC
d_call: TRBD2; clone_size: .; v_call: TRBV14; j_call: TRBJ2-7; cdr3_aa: CASSRTSGKYEQYF; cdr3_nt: TGTGCCAGCAGTAGGACTAGCGGAAAATACGAGCAGTACTTC
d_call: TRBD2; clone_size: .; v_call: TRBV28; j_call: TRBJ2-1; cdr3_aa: CASSSGSDYNEQFF; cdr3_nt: TGTGCCAGCAGCAGCGGGAGTGACTACAATGAGCAGTTCTTC
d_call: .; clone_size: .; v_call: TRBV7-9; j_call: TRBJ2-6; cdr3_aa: CASSWDRDSGANVLTF; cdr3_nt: TGTGCCAGCAGCTGGGACCGCGACTCTGGGGCCAACGTCCTGACTTTC
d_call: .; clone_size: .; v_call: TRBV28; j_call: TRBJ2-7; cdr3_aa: CASSLSPLRLAPSWQYF; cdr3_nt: TGTGCCAGCAGTTTATCCCCATTGCGGCTAGCTCCATCCTGGCAGTACTTC
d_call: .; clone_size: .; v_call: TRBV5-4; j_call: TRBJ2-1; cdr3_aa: CASSSGSDSGEQFF; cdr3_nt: TGTGCCAGCAGCTCCGGGTCCGATTCCGGTGAGCAGTTCTTC
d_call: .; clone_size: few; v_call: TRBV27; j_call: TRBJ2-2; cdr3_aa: CASRRASTGELFF; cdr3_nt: TGTGCCAGCAGGCGGGCTTCCACCGGGGAGCTGTTTTTT
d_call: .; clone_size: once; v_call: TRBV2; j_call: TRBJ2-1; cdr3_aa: CASLRPNEQFF; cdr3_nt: TGTGCCAGCCTGAGGCCTAATGAGCAGTTCTTC
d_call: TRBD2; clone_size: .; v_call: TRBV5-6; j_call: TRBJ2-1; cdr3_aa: CASSLLAGDGISNEQFF; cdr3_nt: TGTGCCAGCAGCTTGCTAGCGGGAGACGGGATATCGAATGAGCAGTTCTTC
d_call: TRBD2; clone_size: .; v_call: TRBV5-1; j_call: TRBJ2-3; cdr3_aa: CASSPGASGRTDTQYF; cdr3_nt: TGCGCCAGCAGCCCCGGCGCTAGCGGCCGCACAGATACGCAGTATTTT
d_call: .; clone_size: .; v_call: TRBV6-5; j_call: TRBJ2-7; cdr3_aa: CASSYEGQLSYEQYF; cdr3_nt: TGTGCCAGCAGTTACGAGGGCCAATTATCCTACGAGCAGTACTTC
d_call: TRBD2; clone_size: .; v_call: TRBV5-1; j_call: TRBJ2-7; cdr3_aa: CASRGSGRDSYEQYF; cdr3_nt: TGCGCCAGCAGGGGTAGCGGGAGAGACTCCTACGAGCAGTACTTC
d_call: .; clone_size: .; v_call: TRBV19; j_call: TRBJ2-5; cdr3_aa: CASSIGGQTQYF; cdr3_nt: TGTGCCAGTAGTATTGGGGGGCAGACCCAGTACTTC
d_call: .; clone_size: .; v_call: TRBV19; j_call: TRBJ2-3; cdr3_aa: CASSIIGTDTQYF; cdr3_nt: TGTGCCAGTAGTATAATCGGAACAGATACGCAGTATTTT
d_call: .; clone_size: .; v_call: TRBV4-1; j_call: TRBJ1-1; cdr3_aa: CASSQRDRSNTEAFF; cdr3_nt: TGCGCCAGCAGCCAACGCGACAGGTCGAACACTGAAGCTTTCTTT
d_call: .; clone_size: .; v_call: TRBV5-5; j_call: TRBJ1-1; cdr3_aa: CASSLHRDLNTEAFF; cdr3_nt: TGTGCCAGCAGCCTTCACCGGGACTTGAACACTGAAGCTTTCTTT
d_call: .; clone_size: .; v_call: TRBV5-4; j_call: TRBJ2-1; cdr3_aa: CASSLEISQGEQFF; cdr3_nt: TGTGCCAGCAGCTTGGAGATTAGCCAGGGGGAGCAGTTCTTC
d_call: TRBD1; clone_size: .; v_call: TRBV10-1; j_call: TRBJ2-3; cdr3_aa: CASSTGVYTQYF; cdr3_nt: TGCGCCAGCAGTACAGGGGTGTATACGCAGTATTTT
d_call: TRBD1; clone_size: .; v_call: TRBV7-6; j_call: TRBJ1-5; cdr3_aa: CASSPAQGTDHYSNQPQHF; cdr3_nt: TGTGCCAGCAGCCCCGCGCAAGGGACAGACCATTATAGCAATCAGCCCCAGCATTTT
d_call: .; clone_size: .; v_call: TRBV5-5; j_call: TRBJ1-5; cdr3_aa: CASSPAASDNQPQHF; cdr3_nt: TGTGCCAGCAGCCCAGCGGCGAGCGACAATCAGCCCCAGCATTTT
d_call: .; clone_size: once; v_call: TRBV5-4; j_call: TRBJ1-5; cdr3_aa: CASSLDGTPYSNQPQHF; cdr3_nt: TGTGCCAGCAGCTTGGATGGCACTCCTTATAGCAATCAGCCCCAGCATTTT
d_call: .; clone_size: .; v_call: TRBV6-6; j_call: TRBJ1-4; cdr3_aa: CASSGGEKLFF; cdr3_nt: TGTGCCAGCAGCGGGGGCGAAAAACTGTTTTTT
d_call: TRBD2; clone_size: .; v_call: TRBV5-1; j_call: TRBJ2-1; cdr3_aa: CASSGKTSGAVDEQFF; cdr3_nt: TGCGCCAGCAGCGGAAAGACTAGCGGTGCAGTAGATGAGCAGTTCTTC
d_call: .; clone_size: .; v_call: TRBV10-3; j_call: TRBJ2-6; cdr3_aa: CAISEARGGANVLTF; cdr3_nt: TGTGCCATCAGTGAGGCGAGGGGTGGGGCCAACGTCCTGACTTTC
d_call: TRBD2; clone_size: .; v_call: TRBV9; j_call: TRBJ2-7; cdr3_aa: CASSPSGLAAAWNYEQYF; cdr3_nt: TGTGCCAGCAGCCCTTCAGGGCTAGCGGCCGCGTGGAACTACGAGCAGTACTTC
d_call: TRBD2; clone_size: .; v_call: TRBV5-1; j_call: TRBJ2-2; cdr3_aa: CASSSLAGEGTGELFF; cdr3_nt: TGCGCCAGCAGCTCGCTAGCGGGAGAGGGAACCGGGGAGCTGTTTTTT
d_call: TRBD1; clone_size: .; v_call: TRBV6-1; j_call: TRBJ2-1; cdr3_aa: CATGTETTYNEQFF; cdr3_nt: TGTGCCACCGGGACAGAAACTACCTACAATGAGCAGTTCTTC
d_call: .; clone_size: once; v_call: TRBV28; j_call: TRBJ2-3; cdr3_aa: CASSLQRLTTQYF; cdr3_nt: TGTGCCAGCAGTTTGCAAAGACTTACAACGCAGTATTTT
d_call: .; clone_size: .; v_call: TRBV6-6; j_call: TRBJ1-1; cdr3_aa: CASSSYMNTEAFF; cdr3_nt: TGTGCCAGCAGTTCCTATATGAACACTGAAGCTTTCTTT
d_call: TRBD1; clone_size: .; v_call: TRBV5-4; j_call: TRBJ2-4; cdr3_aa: CASSLTDRGDGGNIQYF; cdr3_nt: TGTGCCAGCAGCTTGACGGACAGGGGGGATGGTGGGAACATTCAGTACTTC
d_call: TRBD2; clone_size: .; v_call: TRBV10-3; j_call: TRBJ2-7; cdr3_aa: CAIRASGTISYEQYF; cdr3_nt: TGTGCCATCAGGGCTAGCGGGACCATCTCCTACGAGCAGTACTTC
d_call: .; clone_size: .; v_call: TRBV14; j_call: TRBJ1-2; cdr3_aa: CASSQGVGGSYGYTF; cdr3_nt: TGTGCCAGCAGCCAAGGGGTAGGGGGAAGCTATGGCTACACCTTC
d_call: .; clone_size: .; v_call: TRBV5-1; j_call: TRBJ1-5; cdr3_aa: CASSPLGVEPQHF; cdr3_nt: TGCGCCAGCAGCCCCCTAGGGGTTGAGCCCCAGCATTTT
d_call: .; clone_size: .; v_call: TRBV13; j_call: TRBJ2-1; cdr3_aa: CASSLENLYNEQFF; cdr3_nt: TGTGCCAGCAGCTTAGAGAACCTCTACAATGAGCAGTTCTTC
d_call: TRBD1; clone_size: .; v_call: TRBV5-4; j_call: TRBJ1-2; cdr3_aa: CASSLGQGRTYGYTF; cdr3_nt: TGTGCCAGCAGCTTGGGACAGGGGAGAACCTATGGCTACACCTTC
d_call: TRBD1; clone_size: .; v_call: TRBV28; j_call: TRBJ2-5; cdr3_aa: CASTFSDRAETQYF; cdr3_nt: TGTGCCAGCACCTTCTCGGACAGGGCAGAGACCCAGTACTTC
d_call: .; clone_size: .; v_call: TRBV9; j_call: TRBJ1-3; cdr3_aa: CASSVGPARENTIYF; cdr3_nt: TGTGCCAGCAGCGTAGGTCCCGCGAGGGAAAACACCATATATTTT
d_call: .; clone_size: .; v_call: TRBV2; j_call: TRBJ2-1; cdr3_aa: CASSEGIEQFF; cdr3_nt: TGTGCCAGCAGTGAAGGTATTGAGCAGTTCTTC
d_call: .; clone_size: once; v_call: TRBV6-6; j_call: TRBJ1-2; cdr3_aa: CASNGGQNYGYTF; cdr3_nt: TGTGCCAGCAACGGGGGGCAGAACTATGGCTACACCTTC
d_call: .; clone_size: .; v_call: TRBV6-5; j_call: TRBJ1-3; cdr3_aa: CASSYRAGSGNTIYF; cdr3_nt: TGTGCCAGCAGTTATAGGGCGGGCTCGGGAAACACCATATATTTT
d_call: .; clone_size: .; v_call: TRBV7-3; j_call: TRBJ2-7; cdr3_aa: CASSPGGPEQYF; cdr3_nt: TGTGCCAGCAGCCCCGGAGGGCCCGAGCAGTACTTC